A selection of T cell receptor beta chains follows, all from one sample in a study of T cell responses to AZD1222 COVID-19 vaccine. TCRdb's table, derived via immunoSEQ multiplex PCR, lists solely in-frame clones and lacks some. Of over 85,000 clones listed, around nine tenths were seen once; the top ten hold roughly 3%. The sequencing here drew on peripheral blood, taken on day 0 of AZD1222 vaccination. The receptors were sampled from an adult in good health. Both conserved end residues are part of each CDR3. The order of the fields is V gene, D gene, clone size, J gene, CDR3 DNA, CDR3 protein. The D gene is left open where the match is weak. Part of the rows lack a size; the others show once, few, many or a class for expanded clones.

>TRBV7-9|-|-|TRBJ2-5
TGTGCCAGCAGCTCACAGGGGAGGCAAGAGACCCAGTACTTC
CASSSQGRQETQYF
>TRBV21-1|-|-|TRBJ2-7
TGTGCCAGCAGAGTAAGGGACAGTCTAGCGGGAAGGACTCTCCACGAGCAGTACTTC
CASRVRDSLAGRTLHEQYF
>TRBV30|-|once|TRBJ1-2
TGTGCCTGGGCCGAGGGGAGGGTCGACTATGGCTACACCTTC
CAWAEGRVDYGYTF
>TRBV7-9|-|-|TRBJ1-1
TGTGCCAGCAGCTCTCTTTCGACACAGACGAACACTGAAGCTTTCTTT
CASSSLSTQTNTEAFF
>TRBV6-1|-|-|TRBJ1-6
TGTGCCAGCAGTACCCGACCAAATTCACCCCTCCACTTT
CASSTRPNSPLHF
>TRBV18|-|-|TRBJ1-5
TGTGCCAGCTCACGAGCGGGAGGGAGCAATCAGCCCCAGCATTTT
CASSRAGGSNQPQHF
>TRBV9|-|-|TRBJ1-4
TGTGCCAGCAGCACCGCGGGAGGCGGTGAAAAACTGTTTTTT
CASSTAGGGEKLFF
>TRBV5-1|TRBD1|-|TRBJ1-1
TGCGCCAGCAGCACCGGGGACAGCAGAGCGAACACTGAAGCTTTCTTT
CASSTGDSRANTEAFF
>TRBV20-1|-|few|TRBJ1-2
TGCAGTGCTAGGTGGGTTGGGGGATCCACCTTC
CSARWVGGSTF
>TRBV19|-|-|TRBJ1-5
TGTGCCAGTAGTATGATGGCCCAGGGAGCTCAGCCCCAGCATTTT
CASSMMAQGAQPQHF
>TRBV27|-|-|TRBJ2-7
TGTGCCAGCAGTTGGAGGGACGGTAGCTCCTACGAGCAGTACTTC
CASSWRDGSSYEQYF
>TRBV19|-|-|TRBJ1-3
TGTGCCAGTAGTAGGGTGGAGGCTGGAAACACCATATATTTT
CASSRVEAGNTIYF
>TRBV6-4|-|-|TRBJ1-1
TGTGCCAGCAGGACCGACCGCGCGGGCACTGAAGCTTTCTTT
CASRTDRAGTEAFF
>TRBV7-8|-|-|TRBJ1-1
TGTGCCAGCAGCTCGTCCTGGGGGGGGGAGAACACTGAAGCTTTCTTT
CASSSSWGGENTEAFF
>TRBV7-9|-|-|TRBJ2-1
TGTGCCAGCAGTCCGTTTTCATACAATGAGCAGTTCTTC
CASSPFSYNEQFF
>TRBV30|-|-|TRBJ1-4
TGTGCCTGGAGAGGGGTTAATGAAAAACTGTTTTTT
CAWRGVNEKLFF
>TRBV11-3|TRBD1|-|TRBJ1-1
TGTGCCAGCAGTTTCAACAGGGGCACTGAAGCTTTCTTT
CASSFNRGTEAFF
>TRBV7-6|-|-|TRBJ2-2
TGTGCCAGCAGCTTAGAGGTTAGGGCCGGGGAGCTGTTTTTT
CASSLEVRAGELFF
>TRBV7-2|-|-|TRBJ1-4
TGTGCCAGCAGCGAACAGGGAAGGGTGGGGGAAAAACTGTTTTTT
CASSEQGRVGEKLFF
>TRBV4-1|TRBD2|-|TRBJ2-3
TGCGCCAGCAGCCCCGGACTAGCGGGACTGGTTTCGACAGATACGCAGTATTTT
CASSPGLAGLVSTDTQYF
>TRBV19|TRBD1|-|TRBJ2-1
TGTGCCAGTAGTAGTGGACAGGACTGGTCCAATGAGCAGTTCTTC
CASSSGQDWSNEQFF
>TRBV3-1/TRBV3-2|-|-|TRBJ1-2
TGTGCCAGCAGCCATCTTACCGGATCGAACTATGGCTACACCTTC
CASSHLTGSNYGYTF
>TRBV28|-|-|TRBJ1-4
TGTGCCAGCAGTCTCATCCGGGACGCGGGAGAAAAACTGTTTTTT
CASSLIRDAGEKLFF
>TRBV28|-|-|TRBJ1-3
TGTGCCAGCACCTGGGGGCAGGGACCGAAATCTGGAAACACCATATATTTT
CASTWGQGPKSGNTIYF
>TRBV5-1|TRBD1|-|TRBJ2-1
TGCGCCAGCAGCTTGGCTCGGACAGGGCAGGGGAATGAGCAGTTCTTC
CASSLARTGQGNEQFF
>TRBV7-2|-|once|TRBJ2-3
TGTGCCAGCAGCTTAGATGCAGGCACAGATACGCAGTATTTT
CASSLDAGTDTQYF
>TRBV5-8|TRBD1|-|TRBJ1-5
TGTGCCAGCAGCCGGAACAGGGGCAGCAATCAGCCCCAGCATTTT
CASSRNRGSNQPQHF